This entry features one T cell receptor beta chain sequence. This sample was included in a study of T cells after yellow fever vaccination. Via MiXCR, TCRdb re-called the 5' RACE reads, giving one row per CDR3 protein. In the table there are about 320,000 distinct CDR3 sequences, around 4.4% of which are singletons. The germline gives CDR1 SNHLY, CDR2 FYNNEI. V shed 3 bases, J shed 5 bases, and the junction held 10 bases outside the gene matches. This CDR3 has 16 amino acids. This sample comprised PBMCs, obtained 15 days after the yellow fever booster vaccination. The sequence was collected from a man aged 18 to 29 who received the YFV17D yellow fever vaccine. This chain links TRBV2 with TRBJ2-1; 7 positions agree with TRBD2. The CDR3 DNA is TGTGCCAGCAGTGAGGCGCCGGCGGGGGAAAACAATGAGCAGTTCTTC. Translated: CASSEAPAGENNEQFF.